The subject of this entry is one TCR beta chain. Trimming removed 1 base at V and 5 bases at J, with 6 bases between. Germline CDR1 and CDR2: MNHEY and SMNVEV (reference sequence). CDR3 length: 13 amino acids. The sample originates from a study of blood T cell repertoires in COVID-19. Study at large: Italy, Spain and the United States were the sources of the convalescent and acute COVID-19 samples. Nucleic acid was either cDNA or gDNA, and it came from T cells, B-cell-depleted T cells, or PBMCs.

As processed by the authors: Reference gene primer amplification in the assay estimated nucleated cell counts. The assay was immunoSEQ multiplex PCR, and TCRdb's table has in-frame clones only and misses some. V and J calls and clone size are given by that table; D and trimming were obtained from the DNA. The sample shows 95,000 to 150,000 clones, roughly 77% of them seen only once. The V and J genes are TRBV27 and TRBJ1-5; D not resolved. Sequencing was carried out using peripheral blood. The sequence derives from a man aged 55 to 70 with active or convalescent COVID-19. The CDR3 DNA reads as TGTGCCAGCAGTTTATATAGATATCAGCCCCAGCATTTT. Translated, it gives CASSLYRYQPQHF.